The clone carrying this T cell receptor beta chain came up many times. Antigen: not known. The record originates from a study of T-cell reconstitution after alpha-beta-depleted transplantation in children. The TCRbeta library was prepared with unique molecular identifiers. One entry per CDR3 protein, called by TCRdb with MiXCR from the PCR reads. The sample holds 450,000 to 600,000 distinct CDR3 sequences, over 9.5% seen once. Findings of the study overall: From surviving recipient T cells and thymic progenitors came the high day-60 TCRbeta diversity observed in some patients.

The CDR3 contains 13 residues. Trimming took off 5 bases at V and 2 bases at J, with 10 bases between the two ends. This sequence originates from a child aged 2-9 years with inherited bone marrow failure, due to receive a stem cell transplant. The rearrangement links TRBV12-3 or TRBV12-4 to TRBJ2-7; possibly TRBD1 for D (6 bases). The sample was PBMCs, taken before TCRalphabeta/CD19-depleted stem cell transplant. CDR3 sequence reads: CASSPDSPYEQYF. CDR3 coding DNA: TGTGCCAGCAGTCCGGACAGTCCCTACGAGCAGTACTTC.